These 20 T cell receptor beta chains share one sample of origin, sequenced in a study of T cell changes during pregnancy in multiple sclerosis. Only in-frame clones appear in the TCRdb table, and some are missing; sequencing was by immunoSEQ multiplex PCR. The sample has around 95,000 clones, around 93% seen once. This specimen was peripheral blood, taken after pregnancy. Receptor source: a female donor with multiple sclerosis, enrolled in a pregnancy study.

V and J are TRBV9 and TRBJ1-4; possibly TRBD1 for D (5 bases). The CDR3 contains 18 residues. Trimming left V 0 bases short and J 2 bases short, with 17 bases between. Looked up from germline, CDR1 is SGDLS and CDR2 is YYNGEE. CDR3 sequence (DNA): TGTGCCAGCAGCGTAGCCCCCGGCGGGGGACCCACTAATGAAAAACTGTTTTTT. It encodes CASSVAPGGGPTNEKLFF.

The chain uses TRBV12-5 and TRBJ1-2; 8 nucleotides agree with TRBD1. Unmatched junction bases numbered 3, after V lost 5 bases and J lost 7 bases. The CDR3 consists of 12 residues. Germline CDR1 LGHNT, CDR2 FRNRAP. This CDR3 reads CASGPDRVGYTF. The CDR3 coding sequence is TGTGCTAGTGGTCCGGACAGGGTTGGCTACACCTTC.

The gene calls are TRBV2 and TRBJ2-1; the D gene is possibly TRBD2 (5 bases). This CDR3 region has 10 residues. V gave up 5 bases and J gave up 13 bases, with 9 bases separating them. Germline-derived CDR1 and CDR2 are SNHLY and FYNNEI. CDR3 sequence reads: CASSNSAQFF. The CDR3 region has the DNA TGTGCCAGCAGTAATAGCGCCCAGTTCTTC.

The V gene is TRBV21-1, the J gene TRBJ2-7; TRBD2, the table's D call, was not compared with the DNA. TRBV21-1 is annotated as a pseudogene. This CDR3 has 14 amino acids. CDR3 DNA: TGTGCCAGCAACTCAGGGACTCTAGGCTACGAGCAGTACTTC. This encodes CASNSGTLGYEQYF.

V is TRBV30 and J is TRBJ1-1, with D tentatively TRBD1 (6 bases). Germline-derived CDR1 and CDR2 are GTSNPN and SVGIG (reference sequence). V shed 3 bases and J shed 1 base, with 9 bases lying between them. The CDR3 length is 13 residues. The CDR3 here is CAWRTGSNTEAFF. CDR3 nucleotides: TGTGCCTGGAGAACAGGGTCGAACACTGAAGCTTTCTTT. The full variable domain, its missing parts supplied by reference TRBV30 and TRBJ1-1, is SQTIHQWPATLVQPVGSPLSLECTVEGTSNPNLYWYRQAAGRGLQLLFYSVGIGQISSEVPQNLSASRPQDRQFILSSKKLLLSDSGFYLCAWRTGSNTEAFFGQGTRLTVV.

The gene calls are TRBV2 and TRBJ2-2, with D possibly TRBD1 on 6 matching bases. Germline V gene data show CDR1 as SNHLY and CDR2 as FYNNEI. With 3 bases removed from V and 2 bases from J, the gap between germline ends came to 13 bases. There are 16 residues in the CDR3. The CDR3 nucleotides read TGTGCCAGCAGTGACCTCCGACAGGCTAACACCGGGGAGCTGTTTTTT. Amino acids: CASSDLRQANTGELFF.

The rearrangement links TRBV7-9 to TRBJ2-1; D might be TRBD1 (6 bases). Trimming pared 7 bases from V and 9 bases from J, leaving 19 bases between. Per the germline V gene, CDR1 is SEHNR and CDR2 is FQNEAQ (reference sequence). The CDR3 runs 14 residues. For the CDR3, the DNA is TGTGCCAGCACTCCCGGGACACCCCTTGGTGAGCAGTTCTTC. It codes for CASTPGTPLGEQFF.

The chain recombines TRBV9 with TRBJ1-2, with D possibly being TRBD1 (5 bases). Trimming stripped 0 bases from V and 6 bases from J, with 18 bases between. The germline CDR1 and CDR2 sequences are SGDLS and YYNGEE. There are 16 residues in the CDR3. The CDR3 here is CASSVAGGEAWDGYTF. The CDR3 DNA sequence: TGTGCCAGCAGCGTAGCAGGAGGGGAGGCTTGGGATGGCTACACCTTC.

This clone was counted a single time. This rearrangement joins TRBV7-2 to TRBJ1-4; D is undetermined. Germline CDR1 SGHTA, CDR2 FQGNSA. The CDR3 consists of 14 residues. Trimming left V 6 bases short and J 11 bases short, with 19 bases between. The CDR3: CASRAGRTPGKLFF. The CDR3 DNA reads as TGTGCCAGCAGAGCCGGACGGACCCCGGGGAAACTGTTTTTT.

This clone showed up just a few times. V and J are TRBV19 and TRBJ1-2, with 7 bases aligning to TRBD1. Trimming took 4 bases from V and 9 from J; bases not matched to a gene: 8. Germline V gene data show CDR1 as LNHDA and CDR2 as SQIVND (reference sequence). This CDR3 is 13 amino acids long. The CDR3 sequence: CASSTGGGGRYTF. The CDR3 coding sequence is TGTGCCAGTAGTACCGGAGGGGGCGGACGCTACACCTTC. Using reference TRBV19 and TRBJ1-2 for the parts outside the CDR3, the full variable domain is DGGITQSPKYLFRKEGQNVTLSCEQNLNHDAMYWYRQDPGQGLRLIYYSQIVNDFQKGDIAEGYSVSREKKESFPLTVTSAQKNPTAFYLCASSTGGGGRYTFGSGTRLTVV.

This chain connects TRBV27 to TRBJ1-2, with 8 bases that match TRBD1. J was trimmed by 3 bases and V by 4 bases; bases with no gene match: 1. The CDR3 consists of 13 residues. Germline V gives CDR1 MNHEY, CDR2 SMNVEV (reference sequence). CDR3 region: CASSSGQDYGYTF. CDR3 sequence (DNA): TGTGCCAGCAGTTCGGGACAGGACTATGGCTACACCTTC.

V and J are TRBV4-1 and TRBJ2-3; 7 bases fit TRBD1. CDR3 length equals 16 residues. V shed 0 bases and J 6 bases; nucleotides not matched to a gene: 9. CDR1 MGHRA and CDR2 YSYEKL come from the germline V gene. The CDR3 DNA reads TGCGCCAGCAGCCAAGATGACAGGGTAGGCGGGGATACGCAGTATTTT. Amino acids: CASSQDDRVGGDTQYF.

The chain carries TRBV5-6 and TRBJ2-3, with TRBD1 identical over 9 bases. This CDR3 spans 18 amino acids. Germline assignment: CDR1 SGHDT and CDR2 YYEEEE. V lost 2 bases to trimming and J lost 3 bases; unmatched junction nucleotides: 13. CDR3 bases: TGTGCCAGCAGCTTACCGGGACAGGGATCCCCAGGGACAGATACGCAGTATTTT. It yields the protein CASSLPGQGSPGTDTQYF.

The gene calls are TRBV19 and TRBJ1-5; D is ambiguous. Germline CDR1 LNHDA, CDR2 SQIVND (reference sequence). Trimming removed 0 bases at V and 6 bases at J, with 15 bases between. The CDR3 is made up of 16 amino acids. DNA for the CDR3: TGTGCCAGTAGTATAGATCGGATGAGGTCGAGTCAGCCCCAGCATTTT. Residues: CASSIDRMRSSQPQHF.

The V call is TRBV6-1, the J call TRBJ1-1, with a tentative D call TRBD1 (6 bases). The germline V gene has CDR1 MNHNS and CDR2 SASEGT. CDR3 size: 15 residues. The V end was cut by 6 bases, the J end by 0 bases, with 14 bases between. CDR3 sequence (DNA): TGTGCCAGCAGGGGTGGACAGCGAATGAACACTGAAGCTTTCTTT. Translated, it gives CASRGGQRMNTEAFF.

This chain links TRBV5-1 with TRBJ1-5, with no clear D. The CDR3 runs 13 residues. The V gene's germline CDR1 is SGHRS and CDR2 YFSETQ. Deletions cut 5 bases from V and 4 bases from J, with 10 bases between. CDR3 residues: CASRPDWNQPQHF. As DNA, the CDR3 is TGCGCCAGCAGGCCTGACTGGAATCAGCCCCAGCATTTT.

This clone appeared once. The chain uses TRBV28 and TRBJ1-5, with 9 bases lining up with TRBD1. Looked up from germline, CDR1 is MDHEN and CDR2 is SYDVKM. V shed 4 bases, J shed 0 bases, and the junction held 7 bases outside the gene matches. There are 17 residues in the CDR3. The CDR3 nucleotides are TGTGCCAGCAGTTACTACGGACAGGGGATTAGCAATCAGCCCCAGCATTTT. It encodes CASSYYGQGISNQPQHF.

This chain connects TRBV27 to TRBJ2-2, with 10 bases aligning to TRBD2. Per the germline V gene, CDR1 is MNHEY and CDR2 is SMNVEV (reference sequence). The CDR3 sequence is 15 residues long. V shed 0 bases and J 6 bases; nucleotides not matched to a gene: 1. CDR3 amino acids: CASSLSAGGPGELFF. The CDR3, as DNA: TGTGCCAGCAGTTTATCAGCGGGGGGGCCCGGGGAGCTGTTTTTT.

The chain recombines TRBV5-6 with TRBJ2-5, with 7 bases identical to TRBD1. The germline CDR1 and CDR2 sequences are SGHDT and YYEEEE. V shed 0 bases, J shed 0 bases, and the junction held 5 bases outside the gene matches. The CDR3 has 16 residues. CDR3 in DNA: TGTGCCAGCAGCTTGGACAGGGGAGAGTACCAAGAGACCCAGTACTTC. Protein sequence: CASSLDRGEYQETQYF.

This clone showed up just a few times. The chain has TRBV30 and TRBJ2-7; TRBD2 agrees at 7 bases. V lost 0 bases and J lost 5; bases outside the gene matches: 7. CDR3 length: 14 amino acids. CDR1 and CDR2 from the germline V gene are GTSNPN and SVGIG (reference sequence). The DNA of the CDR3 is TGTGCCTGGAGTGTGGGGAGGGACGTCCACGAGCAGTACTTC. This gives the protein CAWSVGRDVHEQYF.